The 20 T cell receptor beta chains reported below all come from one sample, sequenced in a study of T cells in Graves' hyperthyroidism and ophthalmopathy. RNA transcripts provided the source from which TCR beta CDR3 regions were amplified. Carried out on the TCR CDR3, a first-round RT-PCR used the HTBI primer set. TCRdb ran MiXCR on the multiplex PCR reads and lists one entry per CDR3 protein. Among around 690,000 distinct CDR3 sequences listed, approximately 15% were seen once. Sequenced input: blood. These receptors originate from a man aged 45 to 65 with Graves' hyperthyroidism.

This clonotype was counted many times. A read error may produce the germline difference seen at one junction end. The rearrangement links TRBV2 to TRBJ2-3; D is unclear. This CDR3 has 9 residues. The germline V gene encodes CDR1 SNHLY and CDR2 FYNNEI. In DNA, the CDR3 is TGTGCCAGCAGTGATAGGCAGTATTTT. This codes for CASSDRQYF.

Written as DNA, the CDR3 is TGCGCCAGCAGCCAAGATGGCGTAGGACAGGTTTATGGCTACACCTTC. Amino acids: CASSQDGVGQVYGYTF. The chain links TRBV4-1 to TRBJ1-2; 7 bases are a match to TRBD1. V was clipped by 0 bases and J by 5 bases; unmatched bases: 9. Per the germline V gene, CDR1 is MGHRA and CDR2 is YSYEKL. CDR3 length equals 16 residues.

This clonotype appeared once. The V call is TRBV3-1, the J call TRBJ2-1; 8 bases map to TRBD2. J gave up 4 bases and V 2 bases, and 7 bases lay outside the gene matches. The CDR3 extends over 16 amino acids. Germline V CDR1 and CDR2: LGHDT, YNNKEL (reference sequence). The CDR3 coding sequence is TGTGCCAGCAGCCAATTTCCTAGCGGGCCTTACAATGAGCAGTTCTTC. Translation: CASSQFPSGPYNEQFF.

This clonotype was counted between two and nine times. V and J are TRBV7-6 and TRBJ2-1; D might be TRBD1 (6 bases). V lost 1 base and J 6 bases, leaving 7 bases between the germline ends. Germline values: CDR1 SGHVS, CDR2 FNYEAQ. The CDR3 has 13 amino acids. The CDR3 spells CASSLGQANEQFF. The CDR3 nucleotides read TGTGCCAGCAGCTTAGGACAGGCCAATGAGCAGTTCTTC.

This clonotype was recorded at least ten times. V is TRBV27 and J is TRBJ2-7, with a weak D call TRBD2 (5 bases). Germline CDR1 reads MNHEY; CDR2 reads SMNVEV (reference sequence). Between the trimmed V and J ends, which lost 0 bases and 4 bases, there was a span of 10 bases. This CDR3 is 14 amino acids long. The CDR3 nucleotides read TGTGCCAGCAGTTTATCGGGCGGCGGGTACGAGCAGTACTTC. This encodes CASSLSGGGYEQYF.

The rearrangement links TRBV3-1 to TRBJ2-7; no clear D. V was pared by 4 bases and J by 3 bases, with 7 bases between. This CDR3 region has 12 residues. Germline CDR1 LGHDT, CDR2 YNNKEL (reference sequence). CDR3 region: CASSLTNYEQYF. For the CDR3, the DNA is TGTGCCAGCAGCCTGACAAACTACGAGCAGTACTTC.

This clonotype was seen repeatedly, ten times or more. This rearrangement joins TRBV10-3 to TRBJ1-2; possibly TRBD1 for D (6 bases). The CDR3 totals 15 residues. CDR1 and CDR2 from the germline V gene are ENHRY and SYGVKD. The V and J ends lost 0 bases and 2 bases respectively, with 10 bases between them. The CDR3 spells CAISESWGQNYGYTF. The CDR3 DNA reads TGTGCCATCAGTGAGTCGTGGGGGCAGAACTATGGCTACACCTTC.

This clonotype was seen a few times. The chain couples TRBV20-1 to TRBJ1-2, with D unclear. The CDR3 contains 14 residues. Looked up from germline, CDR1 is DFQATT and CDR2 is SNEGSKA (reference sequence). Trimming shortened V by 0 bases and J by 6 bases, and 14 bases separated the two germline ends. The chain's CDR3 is CSARDRLASHGYTF. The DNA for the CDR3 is TGCAGTGCTAGAGATAGGTTGGCATCCCATGGCTACACCTTC.

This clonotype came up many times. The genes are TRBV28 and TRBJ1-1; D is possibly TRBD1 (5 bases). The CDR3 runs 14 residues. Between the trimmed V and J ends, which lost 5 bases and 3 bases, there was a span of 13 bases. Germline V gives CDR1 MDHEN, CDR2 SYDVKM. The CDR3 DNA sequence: TGTGCCAGCAGTGGGGGGGTGCGTGACACTGAAGCTTTCTTT. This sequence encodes CASSGGVRDTEAFF.

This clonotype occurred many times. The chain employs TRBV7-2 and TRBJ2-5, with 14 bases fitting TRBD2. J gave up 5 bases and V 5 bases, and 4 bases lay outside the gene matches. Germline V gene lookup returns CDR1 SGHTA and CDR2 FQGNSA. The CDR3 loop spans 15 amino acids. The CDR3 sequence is CASSVRTSGRETQYF. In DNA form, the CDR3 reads TGTGCCAGCAGCGTCCGGACTAGCGGGAGGGAGACCCAGTACTTC. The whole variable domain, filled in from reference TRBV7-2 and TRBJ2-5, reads GAGVSQSPSNKVTEKGKDVELRCDPISGHTALYWYRQSLGQGLEFLIYFQGNSAPDKSGLPSDRFSAERTGGSVSTLTIQRTQQEDSAVYLCASSVRTSGRETQYFGPGTRLLVL.

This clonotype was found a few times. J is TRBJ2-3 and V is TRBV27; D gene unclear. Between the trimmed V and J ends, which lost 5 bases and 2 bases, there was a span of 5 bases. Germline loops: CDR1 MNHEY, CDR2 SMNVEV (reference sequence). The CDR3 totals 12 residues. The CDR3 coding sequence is TGTGCCAGCAGTATGACCACAGATACGCAGTATTTT. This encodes CASSMTTDTQYF.

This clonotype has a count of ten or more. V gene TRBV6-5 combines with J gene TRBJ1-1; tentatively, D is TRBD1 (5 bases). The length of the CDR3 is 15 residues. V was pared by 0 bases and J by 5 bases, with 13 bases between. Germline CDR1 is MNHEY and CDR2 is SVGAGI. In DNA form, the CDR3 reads TGTGCCAGCAGTTACTCGATCCAGGGAGAAACTGAAGCTTTCTTT. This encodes CASSYSIQGETEAFF.

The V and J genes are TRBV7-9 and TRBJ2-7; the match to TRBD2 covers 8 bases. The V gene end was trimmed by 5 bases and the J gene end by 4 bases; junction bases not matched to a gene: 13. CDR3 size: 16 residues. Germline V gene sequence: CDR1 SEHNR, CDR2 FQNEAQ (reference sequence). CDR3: CASSPAGLASGYEQYF. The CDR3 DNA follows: TGTGCCAGCAGCCCCGCCGGCCTGGCTAGCGGGTACGAGCAGTACTTC.

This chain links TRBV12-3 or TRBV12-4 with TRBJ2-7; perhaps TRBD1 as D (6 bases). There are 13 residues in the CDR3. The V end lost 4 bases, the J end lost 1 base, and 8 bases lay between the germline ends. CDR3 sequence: CASSYRESYEQYF. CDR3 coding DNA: TGTGCCAGCAGTTACAGGGAATCCTACGAGCAGTACTTC.

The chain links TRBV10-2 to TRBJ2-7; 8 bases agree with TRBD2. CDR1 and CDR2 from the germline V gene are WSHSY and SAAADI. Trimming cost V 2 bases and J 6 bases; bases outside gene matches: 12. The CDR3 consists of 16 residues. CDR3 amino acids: CASSEPPSGYYSEQYF. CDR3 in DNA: TGCGCCAGCAGTGAGCCACCTAGCGGGTACTATAGCGAGCAGTACTTC.

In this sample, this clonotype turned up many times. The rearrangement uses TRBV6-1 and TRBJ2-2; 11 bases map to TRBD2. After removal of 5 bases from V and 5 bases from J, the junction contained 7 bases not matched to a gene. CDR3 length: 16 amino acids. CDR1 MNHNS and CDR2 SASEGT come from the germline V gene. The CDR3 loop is CASSPLAGAETGELFF. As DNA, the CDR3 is TGTGCCAGCAGTCCACTAGCGGGAGCGGAGACCGGGGAGCTGTTTTTT.

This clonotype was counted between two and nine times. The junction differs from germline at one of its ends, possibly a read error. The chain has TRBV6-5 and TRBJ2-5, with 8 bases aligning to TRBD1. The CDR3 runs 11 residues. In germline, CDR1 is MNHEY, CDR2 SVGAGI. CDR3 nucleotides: TGTGCCAGCAGTTTCCGGGACAGGACTCACTTC. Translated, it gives CASSFRDRTHF.

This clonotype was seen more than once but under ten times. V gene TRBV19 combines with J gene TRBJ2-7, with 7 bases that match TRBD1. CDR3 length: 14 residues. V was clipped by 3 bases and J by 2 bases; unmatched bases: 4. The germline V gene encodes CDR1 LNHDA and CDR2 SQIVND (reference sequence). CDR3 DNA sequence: TGTGCCAGTAGTATGGGACAGAGCCCCTACGAGCAGTACTTC. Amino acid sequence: CASSMGQSPYEQYF. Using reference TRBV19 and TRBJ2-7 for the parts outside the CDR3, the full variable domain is DGGITQSPKYLFRKEGQNVTLSCEQNLNHDAMYWYRQDPGQGLRLIYYSQIVNDFQKGDIAEGYSVSREKKESFPLTVTSAQKNPTAFYLCASSMGQSPYEQYFGPGTRLTVT.

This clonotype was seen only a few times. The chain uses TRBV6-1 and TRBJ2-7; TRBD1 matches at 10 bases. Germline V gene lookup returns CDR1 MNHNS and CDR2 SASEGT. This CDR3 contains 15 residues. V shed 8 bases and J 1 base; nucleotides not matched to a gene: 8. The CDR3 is CASCQGQGSSYEQYF. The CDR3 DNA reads TGTGCCAGCTGCCAGGGACAGGGGTCTTCCTACGAGCAGTACTTC.

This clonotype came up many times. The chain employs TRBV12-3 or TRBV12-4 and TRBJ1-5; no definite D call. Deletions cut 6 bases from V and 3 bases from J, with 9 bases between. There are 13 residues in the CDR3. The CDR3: CASRDGYNQPQHF. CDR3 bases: TGTGCCAGCAGGGACGGGTACAATCAGCCCCAGCATTTT.